The present TCR beta chain was sequenced within a study of early T cells in non-severe SARS-CoV-2 infection (TCRdb year 2021). Some background on the complete study: TCR sequencing used bulk RNA from unsorted whole blood, so alpha and beta chains could not be paired. Study-level results and caveats: VDJdb matching was skewed toward anti-spike CD8 responses, so virus-specific expansions were likely underestimated and private and CD4 specificities were missed.

For this clonotype: Its antigen remains undetermined. No base quality information exists; no much larger clone differs at one position.

Library preparation used 5' RACE. The listed sequencing device is NextSeq 500. Unique molecular identifiers were attached to individual cDNA molecules in the TCR library protocol so that sequencing error and PCR bias could be corrected. Both TCR alpha and beta chains were sequenced, and tight co-correlation was observed between alpha and beta sequence abundances in each sample. In the source study's methods: V gene, J gene and CDR3 annotation of TCR sequences was performed with Decombinator V4. Expanded TCRs were defined as changing significantly between any two time points under a Poisson model with p below 0.0001. TCR abundances were normalised to the total number of TCRs sequenced in each sample and reported as counts per million. MAIT TCRs were defined by TRAV1-2 paired with TRAJ12, TRAJ20 or TRAJ33, and iNKT TCRs by TRAV10 paired with TRAJ18. VDJdb, accessed on 1 November 2021, was searched for TCRs annotated for CMV, EBV and SARS-CoV-2, and TCRs annotated for more than one antigen were excluded. TCRdb passed the public sequencing reads through fastp at Q25 and MiXCR, retaining productive beta sequences. Entries are consolidated by CDR3 protein sequence, retaining the most common genes and DNA. These V and J calls rely on TCRdb rather than the paper's analysis. This sample lists tens of thousands of distinct CDR3 sequences; roughly 11% were detected once. The ten most abundant clones make up 3.5% to 4% of the sample.

The V end gives up 6 bases and the J end 2 bases, leaving 9 bases in the junction not matched to a gene. The CDR3, from cysteine to phenylalanine, totals 15 residues. The entry retains the CDR3 DNA only, 45 bases that are in frame from base 1. In the germline V gene, CDR1 corresponds to MNHEY and CDR2 to SVGAGI. This was a case-control study nested in a cohort of healthcare workers in London, UK, who had nasopharyngeal swab PCR tests and blood samples taken every week. Healthcare workers were recruited during the week of the UK lockdown, between 23 and 31 March 2020, and followed weekly for up to roughly 16 weeks.

The rearrangement joined TRBV6-5 to TRBJ2-7, with 8 central nucleotides matching TRBD2. The material sequenced was whole blood. This receptor was taken from an adult who was a healthcare worker with PCR-confirmed SARS-CoV-2 infection or an uninfected control (not recorded which). The DNA sequence is TGTGCCAGCAGGCCATTCGCGGGGGGCACCTACGAGCAGTACTTC. It is translated as CASRPFAGGTYEQYF.